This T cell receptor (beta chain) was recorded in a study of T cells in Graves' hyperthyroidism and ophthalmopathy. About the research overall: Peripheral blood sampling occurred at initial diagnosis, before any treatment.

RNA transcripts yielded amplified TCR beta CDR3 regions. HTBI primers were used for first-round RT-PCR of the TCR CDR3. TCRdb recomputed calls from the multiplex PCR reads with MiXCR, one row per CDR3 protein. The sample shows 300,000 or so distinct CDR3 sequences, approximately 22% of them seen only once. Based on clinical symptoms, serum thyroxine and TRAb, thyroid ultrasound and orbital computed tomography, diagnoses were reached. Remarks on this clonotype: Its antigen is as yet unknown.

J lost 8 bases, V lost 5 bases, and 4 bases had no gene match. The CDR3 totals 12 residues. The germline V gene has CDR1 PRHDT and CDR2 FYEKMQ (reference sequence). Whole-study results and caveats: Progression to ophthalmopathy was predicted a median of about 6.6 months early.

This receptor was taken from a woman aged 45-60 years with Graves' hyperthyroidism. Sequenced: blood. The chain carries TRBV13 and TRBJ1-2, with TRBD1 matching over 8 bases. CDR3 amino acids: CASSRTGSGYTF. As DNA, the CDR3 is TGTGCCAGCAGCCGGACAGGGAGCGGCTACACCTTC. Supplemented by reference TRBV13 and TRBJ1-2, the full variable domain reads AAGVIQSPRHLIKEKRETATLKCYPIPRHDTVYWYQQGPGQDPQFLISFYEKMQSDKGSIPDRFSAQQFSDYHSELNMSSLELGDSALYFCASSRTGSGYTFGSGTRLTVV.